Shown below are 27 T cell receptor beta chains from a single sample sequenced in a study of T cells in Graves' hyperthyroidism and ophthalmopathy. The CDR3 regions of TCR beta were amplified from RNA transcripts. Using the HTBI primer set, a first-round RT-PCR was run on the TCR CDR3. TCRdb processed the multiplex PCR reads anew with MiXCR; each CDR3 protein has one entry. The repertoire holds 280,000 or so distinct CDR3 sequences, with about 25% as singletons. Sequenced sample: blood. Receptors originate from a man between 40 and 49 years old with Graves' hyperthyroidism that later progressed to Graves' ophthalmopathy.

This clonotype was seen ten or more times. The rearrangement joins TRBV5-6 to TRBJ2-7, with TRBD2 matching over 14 bases. The ends lost 4 bases at V and 3 bases at J; junction bases unmatched: 3. Germline V gene lookup returns CDR1 SGHDT and CDR2 YYEEEE. This CDR3 is 15 amino acids long. The CDR3 coding sequence is TGTGCCAGCAGCAATGGACTAGCGGGAGGCTACGAGCAGTACTTC. Translating gives CASSNGLAGGYEQYF.

This clonotype was counted at least ten times. The gene calls are TRBV12-3 or TRBV12-4 and TRBJ2-2; D gene unclear. CDR3 size: 15 residues. The V end was cut by 6 bases, the J end by 1 base, with 12 bases between. DNA of the CDR3: TGTGCCAGCAGGGGATTTACGGGGAACACCGGGGAGCTGTTTTTT. Protein: CASRGFTGNTGELFF.

This clonotype came up many times. This may stem from a read error, because a much larger clone lies one nucleotide away. In DNA form, the CDR3 reads TGTGCCAGCAGTCCACGGGGGGTTGGCTACACCTTC. Amino acids: CASSPRGVGYTF. The V call is TRBV12-3 or TRBV12-4, the J call TRBJ1-2; D possibly corresponds to TRBD1 (5 bases). Trimming took off 5 bases at V and 7 bases at J, with 11 bases between the two ends. The CDR3 length is 12 residues.

This clonotype was observed a few times. The chain joins TRBV27 to TRBJ1-5; 10 bases are a match to TRBD1. Germline values: CDR1 MNHEY, CDR2 SMNVEV (reference sequence). V lost 10 bases and J lost 6; bases outside the gene matches: 9. The CDR3 contains 14 residues. The DNA of the CDR3 is TGTGCCAACAGCTCCGGGACAGGGGTTCAGCCCCAGCATTTT. It encodes CANSSGTGVQPQHF.

This clonotype was picked up many times. V gene TRBV27 combines with J gene TRBJ1-2; D might be TRBD1 (6 bases). Trimming pared 2 bases from V and 5 bases from J, leaving 12 bases between. Germline CDR1 and CDR2: MNHEY and SMNVEV (reference sequence). The CDR3 consists of 14 residues. The CDR3 loop reads CASSLDRGRYGYTF. In nucleotides, the CDR3 is TGTGCCAGCAGTTTAGACCGGGGGCGGTATGGCTACACCTTC.

This clonotype was counted at least ten times. The CDR3 sequence: CASSPPGLTEAFF. The CDR3 nucleotides read TGTGCCAGCAGTCCCCCAGGGCTAACTGAAGCTTTCTTT. The J gene is TRBJ1-1, the V gene TRBV6-5; perhaps TRBD1 as D (5 bases). Deletions cut 5 bases from V and 5 bases from J, with 12 bases between. From germline, CDR1 is MNHEY and CDR2 SVGAGI. The CDR3 has 13 residues.

This chain uses TRBV28 with TRBJ1-1; D might be TRBD1 (5 bases). Looked up from germline, CDR1 is MDHEN and CDR2 is SYDVKM. The CDR3 loop spans 13 amino acids. Trimming took 6 bases from V and 5 from J, leaving 13 bases between them. In nucleotides, the CDR3 is TGTGCCAGCAGACCGCAGGGATGGACTGAAGCTTTCTTT. Translating it yields CASRPQGWTEAFF.

The chain has TRBV11-2 and TRBJ2-5, with D perhaps matching TRBD1 or TRBD2 (5 bases each). The germline CDR1 and CDR2 sequences are SGHAT and FQNNGV. V was cut by 4 bases and J by 5 bases, with 17 bases left in between. The CDR3 consists of 15 residues. Here the CDR3 DNA reads TGTGCCAGCAGCTGGGAGCTGGGGACCGGGGAGACCCAGTACTTC. Translated, it gives CASSWELGTGETQYF.

This clonotype was found many times. The V and J genes are TRBV6-5 and TRBJ2-2, with 8 positions matching TRBD1. This CDR3 spans 16 amino acids. Germline CDR1 reads MNHEY; CDR2 reads SVGAGI. The J segment lost 5 bases and the V segment lost 5 bases, leaving 10 bases of the junction unmatched. The CDR3 DNA reads TGTGCCAGCAGTCTCCAGGGACAGGAGATAACCGGGGAGCTGTTTTTT. It specifies CASSLQGQEITGELFF.

This clonotype appeared many times. V and J are TRBV18 and TRBJ2-7, with TRBD1 matching 7 bases. Germline CDR1 and CDR2: KGHSH and LQKENI. The CDR3 runs to 16 residues. The V and J ends lost 5 bases and 7 bases, in that order; junction bases with no gene match: 17. CDR3 region: CASSSLAGTAIFEQYF. For the CDR3, the DNA is TGTGCCAGCTCATCCCTCGCCGGGACAGCTATTTTTGAGCAGTACTTC.

This clonotype has a count of ten or more. The V and J genes are TRBV6-5 and TRBJ2-5, with TRBD2 identical over 7 bases. CDR3 size: 15 residues. The germline V gene encodes CDR1 MNHEY and CDR2 SVGAGI. Trimming cost V 7 bases and J 1 base; bases outside gene matches: 9. CDR3: CASTPGSSGQETQYF. The CDR3 DNA follows: TGTGCCAGCACTCCGGGGTCTAGCGGCCAAGAGACCCAGTACTTC.

In its sample, this clonotype was seen many times. The chain joins TRBV6-5 to TRBJ2-7, with D perhaps given as TRBD1 or TRBD2 (5 bases each). CDR3 length: 15 residues. Germline V lookup: CDR1 MNHEY, CDR2 SVGAGI. Deletions cut 6 bases from V and 3 bases from J, with 18 bases between. The CDR3 spells CASSPEGLSGYEQYF. The DNA for the CDR3 is TGTGCCAGCAGCCCCGAGGGGTTATCGGGCTACGAGCAGTACTTC.

The rearrangement joins TRBV19 to TRBJ1-1; maybe TRBD1 (5 bases). The ends were cut back, 5 bases at V and 3 bases at J, with 13 bases in the middle. CDR3 length: 14 amino acids. Germline V gene lookup returns CDR1 LNHDA and CDR2 SQIVND (reference sequence). The CDR3 region is CASSRQTRDTEAFF. The CDR3 bases are TGTGCCAGTAGTCGACAGACCAGGGACACTGAAGCTTTCTTT.

This clonotype was seen repeatedly, ten times or more. The CDR3 loop is CASSLQGDGYTF. CDR3 bases: TGTGCCAGCAGTTTACAGGGGGACGGCTACACCTTC. The chain links TRBV27 to TRBJ1-2; TRBD1 agrees at 7 bases. The CDR3 spans 12 residues. Germline values: CDR1 MNHEY, CDR2 SMNVEV (reference sequence). J lost 8 bases, V lost 2 bases, and 2 bases had no gene match.

This clonotype was observed many times. The chain combines TRBV5-1 with TRBJ2-2, with unresolved D. V lost 4 bases, J lost 3 bases, and 7 bases lay in between. Per the germline V gene, CDR1 is SGHRS and CDR2 is YFSETQ. This CDR3 is built from 13 residues. The chain's CDR3 is CASSVSYTGELFF. Written as DNA, the CDR3 is TGCGCCAGCAGCGTCAGTTACACCGGGGAGCTGTTTTTT.

Of note for this clonotype: This sequence may be a read error, since a much larger clone differs from it by one base. DNA for the CDR3: TGTGCCAGCAGTGTTGGACAGGGGGTTTCCAGGGAGCTGTTTTTT. It encodes CASSVGQGVSRELFF. The rearrangement links TRBV2 to TRBJ2-2; TRBD1 agrees at 10 bases. This CDR3 has 15 amino acids. Germline values: CDR1 SNHLY, CDR2 FYNNEI. Unmatched junction bases numbered 8, after V lost 4 bases and J lost 9 bases.

This clonotype was counted at least ten times. V gene TRBV7-9 combines with J gene TRBJ2-7; D unresolved. Germline lookup yields CDR1 SEHNR and CDR2 FQNEAQ (reference sequence). The CDR3 length is 14 residues. The V end lost 9 bases, the J end lost 4 bases, and 19 bases lay between the germline ends. In nucleotides, the CDR3 is TGTGCCAGTCAACCTGGTGGTGGCCTTTACGAGCAGTACTTC. Translated: CASQPGGGLYEQYF. Using reference TRBV7-9 and TRBJ2-7 for the parts outside the CDR3, the full variable domain is DTGVSQNPRHKITKRGQNVTFRCDPISEHNRLYWYRQTLGQGPEFLTYFQNEAQLEKSRLLSDRFSAERPKGSFSTLEIQRTEQGDSAMYLCASQPGGGLYEQYFGPGTRLTVT.

This clonotype was seen repeatedly, ten times or more. The rearrangement links TRBV29-1 to TRBJ1-2; D is unclear. V gave up 6 bases and J gave up 4 bases, with 12 bases separating them. The germline V gene has CDR1 SQVTM and CDR2 ANQGSEA. This CDR3 has 12 residues. For the CDR3, the DNA is TGCAGCGTCCGCGACGATGGCTATGGCTACACCTTC. This gives the protein CSVRDDGYGYTF.

This clonotype was picked up many times. This rearrangement joins TRBV4-1 to TRBJ1-6; possibly TRBD1 for D (6 bases). The ends were cut back, 3 bases at V and 8 bases at J, with 14 bases in the middle. The CDR3 length is 15 residues. Germline V CDR1 and CDR2: MGHRA, YSYEKL. As DNA, the CDR3 is TGCGCCAGCAGCCAGCGAATGGACAGTTATTCACCCCTCCACTTT. The encoded protein is CASSQRMDSYSPLHF.

This clonotype was counted many times. The chain links TRBV7-3 to TRBJ2-7, with 8 positions matching TRBD1. CDR3 size: 13 residues. Trimming took 3 bases from V and 7 from J; bases not matched to a gene: 5. Germline CDR1 reads SGHTA; CDR2 reads FQGTGA. CDR3 sequence: CASSFQGAREQYF. CDR3 nucleotide sequence: TGTGCCAGCAGCTTCCAGGGGGCGCGAGAGCAGTACTTC.

This clonotype was observed many times. The V gene is TRBV5-1, the J gene TRBJ2-2, with TRBD2 identical over 10 bases. Losses at the gene ends were 7 bases for V and 3 bases for J; bases not matched to a gene: 3. CDR1 is SGHRS and CDR2 is YFSETQ in the germline V gene. This CDR3 region has 14 residues. For the CDR3, the DNA is TGCGCCAGCGAACTAGCGGGACACACCGGGGAGCTGTTTTTT. As protein: CASELAGHTGELFF.

This clonotype was counted ten times or more. The chain uses TRBV11-3 and TRBJ2-5; 8 bases align to TRBD2. This CDR3 has 16 residues. CDR1 and CDR2 (germline): SGHNT, YENEEA. Losses at the gene ends were 6 bases for V and 5 bases for J; bases not matched to a gene: 14. This chain's CDR3 is CASSPENIAGMETQYF. The DNA for the CDR3 is TGTGCCAGCAGTCCGGAAAATATAGCGGGAATGGAGACCCAGTACTTC.

This clonotype was recorded many times. The CDR3, as DNA: TGTGCCAGCAGCGCTCTCGGGACAGGGTTAACCGGGGAGCTGTTTTTT. Its translation is CASSALGTGLTGELFF. The chain combines TRBV9 with TRBJ2-2; 9 positions agree with TRBD1. The CDR3 consists of 16 residues. With 3 bases clipped from V and 5 bases from J, the junction kept 8 bases outside the gene matches. Per germline, CDR1 SGDLS and CDR2 YYNGEE.

This clonotype was seen repeatedly, ten times or more. The chain carries TRBV7-3 and TRBJ2-2, with TRBD2 matching over 7 bases. Germline values: CDR1 SGHTA, CDR2 FQGTGA. The CDR3 runs 16 residues. The V gene end was trimmed by 3 bases and the J gene end by 3 bases; junction bases not matched to a gene: 7. The DNA of the CDR3 is TGTGCCAGCAGCTTGAATAGCGGGTGGCACACCGGGGAGCTGTTTTTT. Translating it yields CASSLNSGWHTGELFF.

This clonotype was recorded many times. The chain joins TRBV12-3 or TRBV12-4 to TRBJ2-7, with D possibly matching TRBD1 (5 bases). V lost 2 bases and J 7 bases, leaving 9 bases between the germline ends. The CDR3 has 12 amino acids. The CDR3 nucleotides read TGTGCCAGCAGTTTAATCAGGGTGGAGCAGTACTTC. It codes for CASSLIRVEQYF.

In its sample, this clonotype was seen many times. This sequence joins TRBV14 and TRBJ2-7, with TRBD1 matching 7 bases. Germline V lookup: CDR1 SGHDN, CDR2 FVKESK. The V gene end was trimmed by 4 bases and the J gene end by 9 bases; junction bases not matched to a gene: 6. CDR3 length: 12 residues. CDR3 nucleotides: TGTGCCAGCAGCCCCTGGACAGGCCTGCAGTACTTC. Its protein product is CASSPWTGLQYF.

This clonotype has ten or more counts. The rearrangement links TRBV2 to TRBJ2-7, with TRBD1 matching 7 bases. The CDR3 is 15 amino acids. The ends lost 7 bases at V and 4 bases at J; junction bases unmatched: 13. Germline V gives CDR1 SNHLY, CDR2 FYNNEI. The CDR3 spells CASTRGRSAGYEQYF. The DNA of the CDR3 is TGTGCCAGCACGAGGGGGCGGTCGGCCGGGTACGAGCAGTACTTC.